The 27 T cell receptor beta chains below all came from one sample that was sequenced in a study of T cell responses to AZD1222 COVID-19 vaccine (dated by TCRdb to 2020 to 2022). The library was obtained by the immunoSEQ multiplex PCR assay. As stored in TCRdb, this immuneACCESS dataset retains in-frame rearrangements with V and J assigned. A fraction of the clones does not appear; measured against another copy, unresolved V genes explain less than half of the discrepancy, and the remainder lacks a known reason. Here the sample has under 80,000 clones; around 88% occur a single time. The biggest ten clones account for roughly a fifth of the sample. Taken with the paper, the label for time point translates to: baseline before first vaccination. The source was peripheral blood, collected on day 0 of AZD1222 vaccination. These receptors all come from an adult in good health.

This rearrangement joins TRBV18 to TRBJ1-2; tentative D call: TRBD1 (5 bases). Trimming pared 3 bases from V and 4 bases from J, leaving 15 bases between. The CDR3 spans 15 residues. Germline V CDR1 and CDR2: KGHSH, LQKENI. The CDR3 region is CASSPPSTEGYGYTF. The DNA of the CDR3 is TGTGCCAGCTCACCTCCTTCGACAGAAGGCTATGGCTACACCTTC.

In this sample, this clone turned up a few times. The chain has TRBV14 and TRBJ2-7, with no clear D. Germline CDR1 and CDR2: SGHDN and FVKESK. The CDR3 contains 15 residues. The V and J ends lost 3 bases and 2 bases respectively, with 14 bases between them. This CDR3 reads CASSHGTPGTYEQYF. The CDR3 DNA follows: TGTGCCAGCAGCCACGGTACCCCAGGAACCTACGAGCAGTACTTC. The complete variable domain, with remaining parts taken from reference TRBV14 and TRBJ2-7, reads EAGVTQFPSHSVIEKGQTVTLRCDPISGHDNLYWYRRVMGKEIKFLLHFVKESKQDESGMPNNRFLAERTGGTYSTLKVQPAELEDSGVYFCASSHGTPGTYEQYFGPGTRLTVT.

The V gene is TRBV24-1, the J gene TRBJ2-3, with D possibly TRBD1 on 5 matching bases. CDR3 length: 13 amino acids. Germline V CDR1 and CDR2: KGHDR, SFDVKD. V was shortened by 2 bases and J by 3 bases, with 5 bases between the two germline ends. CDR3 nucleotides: TGTGCCACCAGTGATTCAGGGACAGATACGCAGTATTTT. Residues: CATSDSGTDTQYF.

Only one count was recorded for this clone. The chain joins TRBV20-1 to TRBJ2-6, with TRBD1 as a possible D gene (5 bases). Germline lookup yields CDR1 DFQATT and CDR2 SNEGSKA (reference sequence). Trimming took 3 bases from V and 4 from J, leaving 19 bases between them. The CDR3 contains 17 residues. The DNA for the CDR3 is TGCAGTGCTAGTAAGGCAGGGTCCCTGTCCGGGGCCAACGTCCTGACTTTC. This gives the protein CSASKAGSLSGANVLTF.

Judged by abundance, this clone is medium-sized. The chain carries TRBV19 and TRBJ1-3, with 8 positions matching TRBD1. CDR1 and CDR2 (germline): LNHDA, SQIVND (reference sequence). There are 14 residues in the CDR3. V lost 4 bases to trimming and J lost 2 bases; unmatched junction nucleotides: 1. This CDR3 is CASSTRGPGNTIYF. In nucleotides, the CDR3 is TGTGCCAGTAGTACCAGGGGGCCTGGAAACACCATATATTTT.

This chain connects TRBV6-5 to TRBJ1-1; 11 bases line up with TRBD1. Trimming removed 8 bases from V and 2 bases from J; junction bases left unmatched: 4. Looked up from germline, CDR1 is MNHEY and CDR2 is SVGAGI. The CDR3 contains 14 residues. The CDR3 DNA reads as TGTGCCAGCGGGCGGACAGGGGGCAACACTGAAGCTTTCTTT. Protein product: CASGRTGGNTEAFF.

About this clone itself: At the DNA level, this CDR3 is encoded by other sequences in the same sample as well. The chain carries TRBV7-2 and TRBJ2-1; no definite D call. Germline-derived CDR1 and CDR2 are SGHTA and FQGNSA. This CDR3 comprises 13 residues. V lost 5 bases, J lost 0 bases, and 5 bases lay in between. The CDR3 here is CASSLSSYNEQFF. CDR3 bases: TGTGCCAGCAGCCTTAGCTCCTACAATGAGCAGTTCTTC.

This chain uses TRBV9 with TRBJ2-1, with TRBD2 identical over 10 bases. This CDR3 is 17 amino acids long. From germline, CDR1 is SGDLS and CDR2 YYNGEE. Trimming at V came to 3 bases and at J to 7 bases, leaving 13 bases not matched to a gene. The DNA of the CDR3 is TGTGCCAGCAGCGGCGACGAGCGGGAGGGGGGTAGAAATGAGCAGTTCTTC. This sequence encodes CASSGDEREGGRNEQFF.

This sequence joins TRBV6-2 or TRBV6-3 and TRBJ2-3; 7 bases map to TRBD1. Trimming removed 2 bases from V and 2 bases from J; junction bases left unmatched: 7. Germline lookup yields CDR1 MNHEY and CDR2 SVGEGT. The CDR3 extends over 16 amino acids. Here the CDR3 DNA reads TGTGCCAGCAGTTACACGGGACAGATCCACACAGATACGCAGTATTTT. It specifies CASSYTGQIHTDTQYF.

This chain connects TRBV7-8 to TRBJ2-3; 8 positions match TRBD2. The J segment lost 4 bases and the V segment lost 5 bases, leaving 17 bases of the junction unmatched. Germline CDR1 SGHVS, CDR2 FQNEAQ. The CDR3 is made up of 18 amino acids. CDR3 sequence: CASSLVGAGGRTADTQYF. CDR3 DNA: TGTGCCAGCAGCCTGGTCGGGGCGGGGGGCCGGACCGCAGATACGCAGTATTTT.

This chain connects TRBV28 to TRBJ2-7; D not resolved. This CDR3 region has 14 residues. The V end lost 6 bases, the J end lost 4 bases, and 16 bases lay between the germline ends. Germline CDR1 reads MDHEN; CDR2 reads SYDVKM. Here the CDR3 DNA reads TGTGCCAGCAGCTCCCGCCCGAAACAGTACGAGCAGTACTTC. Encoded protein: CASSSRPKQYEQYF.

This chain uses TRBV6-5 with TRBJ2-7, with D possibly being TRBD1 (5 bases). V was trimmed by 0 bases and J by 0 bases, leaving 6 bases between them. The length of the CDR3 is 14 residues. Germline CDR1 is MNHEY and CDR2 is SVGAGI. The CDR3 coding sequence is TGTGCCAGCAGTTACTCGGACAACTCCTACGAGCAGTACTTC. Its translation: CASSYSDNSYEQYF.

CDR3 in DNA: TGTGCCAGCAGTTACCTGCTTGGTAGCAATCAGCCCCAGCATTTT. This gives the protein CASSYLLGSNQPQHF. This chain uses TRBV6-5 with TRBJ1-5, with D uncertain. This CDR3 contains 15 residues. CDR1 MNHEY and CDR2 SVGAGI come from the germline V gene. The V end lost 2 bases, the J end lost 0 bases, and 8 bases lay between the germline ends.

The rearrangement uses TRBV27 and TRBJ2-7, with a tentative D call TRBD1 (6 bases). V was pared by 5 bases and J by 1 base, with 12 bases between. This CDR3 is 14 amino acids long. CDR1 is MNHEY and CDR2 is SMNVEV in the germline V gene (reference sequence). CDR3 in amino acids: CASSEVDRSYEQYF. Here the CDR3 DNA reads TGTGCCAGCAGTGAGGTTGACAGGTCCTACGAGCAGTACTTC.

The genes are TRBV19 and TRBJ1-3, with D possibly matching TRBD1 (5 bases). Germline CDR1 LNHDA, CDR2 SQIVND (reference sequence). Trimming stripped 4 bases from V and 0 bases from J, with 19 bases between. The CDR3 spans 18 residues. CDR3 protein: CASSTTLRDSRSGNTIYF. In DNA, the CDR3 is TGTGCCAGTAGTACGACATTACGGGACTCCCGCTCTGGAAACACCATATATTTT.

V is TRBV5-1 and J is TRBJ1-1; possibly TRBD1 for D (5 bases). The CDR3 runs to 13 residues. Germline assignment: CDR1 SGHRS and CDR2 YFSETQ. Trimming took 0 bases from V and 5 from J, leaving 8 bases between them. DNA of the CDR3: TGCGCCAGCAGCTTGGATGGGGGGACTGAAGCTTTCTTT. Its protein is CASSLDGGTEAFF.

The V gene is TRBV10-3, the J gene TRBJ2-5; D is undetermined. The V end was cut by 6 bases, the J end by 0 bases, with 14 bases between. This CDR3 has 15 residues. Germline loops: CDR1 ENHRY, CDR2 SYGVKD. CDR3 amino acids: CAISPFGTNQETQYF. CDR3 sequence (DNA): TGTGCCATCAGCCCCTTCGGAACTAACCAAGAGACCCAGTACTTC.

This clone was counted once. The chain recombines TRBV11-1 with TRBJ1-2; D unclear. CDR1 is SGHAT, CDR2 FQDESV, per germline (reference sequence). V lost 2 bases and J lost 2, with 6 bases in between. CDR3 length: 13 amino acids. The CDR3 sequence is CASSLSQNYGYTF. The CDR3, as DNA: TGTGCCAGCAGCTTAAGCCAGAACTATGGCTACACCTTC.

CDR3 sequence: CASSKDRGAYNEQFF. The CDR3 nucleotides are TGTGCCAGCAGCAAGGACAGGGGGGCCTACAATGAGCAGTTCTTC. The J gene is TRBJ2-1, the V gene TRBV21-1; TRBD1 was called by the table and not checked on the DNA. TRBV21-1 has pseudogene status. This CDR3 spans 15 amino acids.

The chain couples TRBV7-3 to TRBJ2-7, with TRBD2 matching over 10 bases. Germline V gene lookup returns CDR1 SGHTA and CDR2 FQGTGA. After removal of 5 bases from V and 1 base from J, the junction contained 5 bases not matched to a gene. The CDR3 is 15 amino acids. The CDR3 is CASSRGLADSYEQYF. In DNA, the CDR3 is TGTGCCAGCAGCCGCGGACTAGCGGATTCCTACGAGCAGTACTTC.

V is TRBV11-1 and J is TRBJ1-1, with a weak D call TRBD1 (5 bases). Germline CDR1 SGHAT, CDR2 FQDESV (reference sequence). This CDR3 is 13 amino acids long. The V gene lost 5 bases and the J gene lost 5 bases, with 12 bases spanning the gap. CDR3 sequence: CASSPVGTTEAFF. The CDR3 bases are TGTGCCAGCAGCCCGGTGGGGACGACTGAAGCTTTCTTT.

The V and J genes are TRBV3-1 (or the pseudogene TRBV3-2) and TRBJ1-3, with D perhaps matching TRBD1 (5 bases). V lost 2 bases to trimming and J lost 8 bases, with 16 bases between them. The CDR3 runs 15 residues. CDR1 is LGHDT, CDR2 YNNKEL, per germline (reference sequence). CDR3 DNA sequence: TGTGCCAGCAGCCAAACCTTGGGCAGGGTTCACACCATATATTTT. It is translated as CASSQTLGRVHTIYF.

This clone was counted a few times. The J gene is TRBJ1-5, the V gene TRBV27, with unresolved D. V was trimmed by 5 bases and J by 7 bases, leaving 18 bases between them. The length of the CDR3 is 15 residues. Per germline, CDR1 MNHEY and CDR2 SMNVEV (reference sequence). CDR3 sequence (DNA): TGTGCCAGCAGTCCCTACCTCCAAGCGCACCAGCCCCAGCATTTT. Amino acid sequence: CASSPYLQAHQPQHF.

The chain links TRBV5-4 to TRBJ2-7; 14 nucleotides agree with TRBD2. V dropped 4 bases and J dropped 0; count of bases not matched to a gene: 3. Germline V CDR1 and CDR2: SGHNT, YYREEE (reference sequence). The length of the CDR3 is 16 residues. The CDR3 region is CASSGGLAGVSYEQYF. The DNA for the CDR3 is TGTGCCAGCAGCGGGGGACTAGCGGGGGTCTCCTACGAGCAGTACTTC.

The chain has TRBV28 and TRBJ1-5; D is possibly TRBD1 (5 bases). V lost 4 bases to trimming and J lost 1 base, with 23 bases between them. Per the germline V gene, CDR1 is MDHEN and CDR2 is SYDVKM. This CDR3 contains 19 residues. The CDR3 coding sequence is TGTGCCAGCAGTTACCCCTTGTTATCGACAGTTCGAAGCAATCAGCCCCAGCATTTT. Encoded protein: CASSYPLLSTVRSNQPQHF.

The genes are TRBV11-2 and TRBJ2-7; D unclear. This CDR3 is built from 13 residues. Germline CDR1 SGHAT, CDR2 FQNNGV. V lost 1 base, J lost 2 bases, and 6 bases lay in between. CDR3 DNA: TGTGCCAGCAGCTTAGGTCTCACCTACGAGCAGTACTTC. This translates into CASSLGLTYEQYF.

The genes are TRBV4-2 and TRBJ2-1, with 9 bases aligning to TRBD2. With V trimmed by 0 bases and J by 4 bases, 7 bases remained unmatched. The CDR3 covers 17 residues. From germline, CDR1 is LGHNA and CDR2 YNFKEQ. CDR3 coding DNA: TGTGCCAGCAGCCAAGATACTAGCGGGTCCCCGTACAATGAGCAGTTCTTC. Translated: CASSQDTSGSPYNEQFF.